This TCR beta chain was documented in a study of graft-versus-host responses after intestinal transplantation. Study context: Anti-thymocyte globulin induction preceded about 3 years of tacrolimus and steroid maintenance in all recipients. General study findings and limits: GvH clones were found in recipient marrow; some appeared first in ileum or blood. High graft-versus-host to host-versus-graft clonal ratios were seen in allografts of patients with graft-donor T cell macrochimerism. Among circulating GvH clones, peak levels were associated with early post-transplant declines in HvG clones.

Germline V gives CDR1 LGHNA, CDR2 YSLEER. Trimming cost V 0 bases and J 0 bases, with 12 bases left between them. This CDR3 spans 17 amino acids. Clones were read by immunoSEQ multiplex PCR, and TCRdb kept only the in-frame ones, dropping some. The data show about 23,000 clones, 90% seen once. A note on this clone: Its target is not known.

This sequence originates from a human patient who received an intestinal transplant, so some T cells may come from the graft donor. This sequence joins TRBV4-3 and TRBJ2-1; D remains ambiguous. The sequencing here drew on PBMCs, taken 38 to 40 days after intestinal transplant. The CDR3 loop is CASSQDPLASSYNEQFF. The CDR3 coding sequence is TGCGCCAGCAGCCAAGATCCCTTGGCGTCCTCCTACAATGAGCAGTTCTTC.